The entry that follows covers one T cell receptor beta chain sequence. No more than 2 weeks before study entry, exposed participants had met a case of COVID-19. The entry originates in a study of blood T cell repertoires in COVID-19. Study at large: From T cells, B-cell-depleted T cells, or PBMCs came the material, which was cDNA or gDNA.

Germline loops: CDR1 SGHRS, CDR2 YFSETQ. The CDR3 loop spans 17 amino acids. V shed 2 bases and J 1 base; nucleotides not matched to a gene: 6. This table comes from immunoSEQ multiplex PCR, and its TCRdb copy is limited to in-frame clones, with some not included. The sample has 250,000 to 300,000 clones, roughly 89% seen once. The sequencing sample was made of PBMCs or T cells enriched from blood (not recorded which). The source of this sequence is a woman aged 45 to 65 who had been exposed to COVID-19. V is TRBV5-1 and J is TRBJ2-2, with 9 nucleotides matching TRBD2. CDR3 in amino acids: CASSFSSGGLNTGELFF. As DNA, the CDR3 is TGCGCCAGCAGCTTTAGTAGCGGGGGATTGAACACCGGGGAGCTGTTTTTT.